This entry is about one TCR beta chain. Its antigen is unidentified. This entry comes from a study of cytomegalovirus exposure and HLA in healthy donors. Study background: Roughly 180 million T cells yielded approximately 100 million unique TCR beta sequences, as an earlier analysis found. Study-level findings and limits: Associated with cytomegalovirus, according to the listing, were around 160 TCR beta chains. A few chains linked to CMV were shown in vitro to be specific for CMV antigens.

Primers: 60 Vbeta forward and 13 Jbeta reverse. In the source study's methods: Among the unique TCR beta chains that a later analysis counted, around 82 million in all, about 11 million were shared. Some clones are missing from TCRdb's copy, which holds only in-frame ones; the method was immunoSEQ multiplex PCR. V and J calls and clone size are given by that table; D and trimming were obtained from the DNA. The sample holds approximately 190,000 clones, 82% seen once. Trimming shortened V by 3 bases and J by 7 bases, and 6 bases separated the two germline ends. From germline, CDR1 is KGHSH and CDR2 LQKENI. The CDR3 is made up of 11 amino acids.

This clonotype was sampled from a woman in her late teens or twenties in good health and CMV-seronegative. The sequenced material came from PBMCs. The chain links TRBV18 to TRBJ1-1; the D gene is possibly TRBD1 (5 bases). The chain's CDR3 is CASSPDSEAFF. The CDR3 DNA reads TGTGCCAGCTCACCTGACAGTGAAGCTTTCTTT.